This T cell receptor beta chain comes out of a study of T cells in Graves' hyperthyroidism and ophthalmopathy. In its sample, this clonotype was seen a few times. Its cognate antigen is unknown. RNA transcripts were the template for amplifying TCR beta CDR3 regions. The HTBI primer set served for first-round RT-PCR of the TCR CDR3. TCRdb reprocessed the multiplex PCR reads via MiXCR and lists one record per CDR3 protein. This sample carries 480,000 or so distinct CDR3 sequences, approximately 49% of them seen once, and the ten largest clones take about two fifths. The germline V gene has CDR1 MGHDK and CDR2 SYGVNS. V was cut by 5 bases and J by 4 bases, with 12 bases left in between. CDR3 length: 15 residues. Study results and caveats: Blood also contained most expanded thyroid clonotypes above 0.001.

The receptor's source is an adult woman with Graves' disease, either hyperthyroidism or ophthalmopathy (not recorded which). The specimen was peripheral blood or thyroid tissue (not recorded which). J is TRBJ2-6 and V is TRBV25-1; either TRBD1 or TRBD2 may fit D (6 bases each). As DNA, the CDR3 is TGTGCCAGCAGTTGGAGGGGGTCCGGGGCCAACGTCCTGACTTTC. Residues: CASSWRGSGANVLTF.